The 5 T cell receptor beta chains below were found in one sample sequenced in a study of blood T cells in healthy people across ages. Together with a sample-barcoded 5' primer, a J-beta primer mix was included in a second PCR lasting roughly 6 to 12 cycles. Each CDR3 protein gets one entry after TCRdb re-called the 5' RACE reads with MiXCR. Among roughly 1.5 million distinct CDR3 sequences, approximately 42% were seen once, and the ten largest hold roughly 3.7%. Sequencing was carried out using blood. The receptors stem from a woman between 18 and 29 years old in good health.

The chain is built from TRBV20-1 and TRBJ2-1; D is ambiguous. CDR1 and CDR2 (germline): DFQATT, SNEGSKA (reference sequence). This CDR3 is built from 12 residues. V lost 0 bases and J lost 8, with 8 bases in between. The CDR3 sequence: CSARDMAYEQFF. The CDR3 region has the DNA TGCAGTGCTAGAGATATGGCCTATGAGCAGTTCTTC.

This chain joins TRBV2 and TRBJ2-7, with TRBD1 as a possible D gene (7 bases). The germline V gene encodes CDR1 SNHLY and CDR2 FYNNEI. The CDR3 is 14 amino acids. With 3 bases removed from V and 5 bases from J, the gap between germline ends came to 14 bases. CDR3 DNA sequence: TGTGCCAGCAGTGACCCCAGGGGGGCGAACGAGCAGTACTTC. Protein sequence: CASSDPRGANEQYF.

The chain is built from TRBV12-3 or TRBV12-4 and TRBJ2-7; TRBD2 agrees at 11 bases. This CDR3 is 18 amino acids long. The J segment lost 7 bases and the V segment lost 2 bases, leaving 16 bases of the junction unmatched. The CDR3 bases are TGTGCCAGCAGTTTAATCCGACTAGCGGGGACCCCATACAATGAGCAGTACTTC. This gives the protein CASSLIRLAGTPYNEQYF.

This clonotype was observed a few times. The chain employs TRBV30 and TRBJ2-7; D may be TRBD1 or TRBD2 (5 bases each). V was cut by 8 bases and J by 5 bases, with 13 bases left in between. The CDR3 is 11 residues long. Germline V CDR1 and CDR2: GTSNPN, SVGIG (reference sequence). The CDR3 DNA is TGTGCCAGCCTACGGGGCAACGAGCAGTACTTC. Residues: CASLRGNEQYF.

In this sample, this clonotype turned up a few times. The CDR3 reads CASSVEGYGQETQYF. CDR3 in DNA: TGTGCCAGCAGCGTAGAGGGATATGGCCAAGAGACCCAGTACTTC. This chain links TRBV9 with TRBJ2-5; D uncertain. This CDR3 contains 15 residues. Germline CDR1 and CDR2: SGDLS and YYNGEE. Trimming removed 0 bases from V and 1 base from J, with 10 bases in between.